A few counts support the clone carrying this T cell receptor (beta chain). The antigen remains unidentified. This sample was included in a study of CD8+ T cells in alopecia areata. Study at large: Each of the treated patients was given oral tofacitinib, 5 to 10 mg twice daily, for moderate-to-severe alopecia areata. Patients in the study were on tofacitinib for 6 to 18 months, then off it for 6 months.

General study results and limits: Scalp clonality dropped significantly under tofacitinib, as did expanded CD8+ top-100 clones. Normal skin contains resident alphabeta T cells, and these are also sequenced in scalp samples.

Extracted from the samples, RNA was reverse transcribed into cDNA to serve as the sequencing template. Generated by immunoSEQ multiplex PCR, the TCRdb table keeps only in-frame clones and is missing some. The data show 95,000 to 100,000 clones, with roughly two thirds seen just once and around 15% held by the top ten. The CDR3 covers 15 residues. CDR1 SNHLY and CDR2 FYNNEI come from the germline V gene. V dropped 2 bases and J dropped 4 bases, with 15 bases sitting between them. The sample's treatment: oral pan-JAK inhibitor, 5-10 mg twice daily. This receptor was obtained from a human donor with alopecia areata. Specimen: CD8+ T cells sorted from blood, collected at week 4, from a patient treated with tofacitinib. This chain joins TRBV2 and TRBJ2-7; a possible D gene is TRBD1 (7 bases). As DNA, the CDR3 is TGTGCCAGCAGTGAAAGGGGCCAGGGGGGTTACGAGCAGTACTTC. Protein: CASSERGQGGYEQYF.